Listed below are T cell receptor beta chains from one sample, sequenced in a study of T cell changes during pregnancy in multiple sclerosis. Only in-frame clones appear in the TCRdb table, and some are missing; sequencing was by immunoSEQ multiplex PCR. This sample yields approximately 96,000 clones, of which approximately 90% are seen a single time; approximately 2.4% belongs to the top ten. The material sequenced was peripheral blood, taken after pregnancy. The receptors shown here come from a female donor in good health, enrolled as a control in a pregnancy study. Each CDR3 is given with its conserved first and last residue.

CDR3 length: 16
J gene: TRBJ2-5
V gene: TRBV6-1
CDR3 protein: CASSEALAVYQETQYF

CDR3 length: 17
J gene: TRBJ1-5
V gene: TRBV5-3
CDR3 protein: CARSVDRGDLLNQPQHF

CDR3 length: 16
J gene: TRBJ1-6
V gene: TRBV7-2
CDR3 protein: CASSSLPGQSNSPLHF

CDR3 length: 13
J gene: TRBJ1-5
V gene: TRBV6-5
CDR3 protein: CASSIGGGQPQHF

CDR3 length: 18
J gene: TRBJ2-1
V gene: TRBV19
CDR3 protein: CASSTLAGIPSSYNEQFF

CDR3 length: 15
J gene: TRBJ2-5
V gene: TRBV5-1
CDR3 protein: CASSLGGTREETQYF

CDR3 length: 10
J gene: TRBJ2-4
V gene: TRBV20-1
CDR3 protein: CSAQENIQYF

CDR3 length: 14
J gene: TRBJ2-7
V gene: TRBV2
CDR3 protein: CASSPSEGTYEQYF

CDR3 length: 17
J gene: TRBJ2-7
V gene: TRBV27
CDR3 protein: CASRWSGLAELAYEQYF

CDR3 length: 13
J gene: TRBJ2-1
V gene: TRBV5-1
CDR3 protein: CASSLGQGNEQFF

CDR3 length: 15
J gene: TRBJ2-1
V gene: TRBV11-3
CDR3 protein: CASSPAGTRGDEQFF

CDR3 length: 15
J gene: TRBJ2-5
V gene: TRBV19
CDR3 protein: CASTPRGHPQETQYF

CDR3 length: 17
J gene: TRBJ2-1
V gene: TRBV4-2
CDR3 protein: CASSQEGDGGLYYEQFF

CDR3 length: 12
J gene: TRBJ1-2
V gene: TRBV5-4
CDR3 protein: CASSSGVRGYTF

CDR3 length: 14
J gene: TRBJ2-7
V gene: TRBV19
CDR3 protein: CASSSSQGAWEQYF

CDR3 length: 19
J gene: TRBJ2-2
V gene: TRBV5-1
CDR3 protein: CASSLLPGTSGSSAGELFF

CDR3 length: 16
J gene: TRBJ2-1
V gene: TRBV7-7
CDR3 protein: CASSVTGTSGQGEQFF

CDR3 length: 14
J gene: TRBJ2-1
V gene: TRBV11-2
CDR3 protein: CASSLAGDGNEQFF

CDR3 length: 17
J gene: TRBJ2-6
V gene: TRBV10-3
CDR3 protein: CAIPRGARSDGANVLTF

CDR3 length: 14
J gene: TRBJ2-2
V gene: TRBV2
CDR3 protein: CASKKRENFGELFF

CDR3 length: 12
J gene: TRBJ2-7
V gene: TRBV7-2
CDR3 protein: CASSRGSGEQYF

CDR3 length: 15
J gene: TRBJ2-7
V gene: TRBV5-1
CDR3 protein: CASSLERGQGIKQYF

CDR3 length: 13
J gene: TRBJ2-1
V gene: TRBV7-2
CDR3 protein: CASSQGQFNEQFF

CDR3 length: 14
J gene: TRBJ2-2
V gene: TRBV9
CDR3 protein: CASSVGGGTGELFF

CDR3 length: 15
J gene: TRBJ2-2
V gene: TRBV27
CDR3 protein: CASSNLAGVTGELFF

CDR3 length: 14
J gene: TRBJ1-1
V gene: TRBV9
CDR3 protein: CASSTRTGSTEAFF

CDR3 length: 14
J gene: TRBJ2-1
V gene: TRBV6-4
CDR3 protein: CASSGLAGGNEQFF

CDR3 length: 14
J gene: TRBJ1-1
V gene: TRBV19
CDR3 protein: CASSPRIANTEAFF

CDR3 length: 17
J gene: TRBJ2-1
V gene: TRBV10-3
CDR3 protein: CAIREGSGRVSYNEQFF

CDR3 length: 14
J gene: TRBJ2-3
V gene: TRBV5-1
CDR3 protein: CASSLSLSTDTQYF

CDR3 length: 15
J gene: TRBJ1-4
V gene: TRBV18
CDR3 protein: CASSPTQGLNEKLFF

CDR3 length: 13
J gene: TRBJ1-2
V gene: TRBV27
CDR3 protein: CASSPGGRYGYTF

CDR3 length: 13
J gene: TRBJ2-7
V gene: TRBV7-6
CDR3 protein: CASSVDTGYEQYF

CDR3 length: 14
J gene: TRBJ2-7
V gene: TRBV7-9
CDR3 protein: CASSDTSSASEQYF

CDR3 length: 17
J gene: TRBJ2-7
V gene: TRBV7-6
CDR3 protein: CASSVADGTGGFYEQYF

CDR3 length: 13
J gene: TRBJ1-4
V gene: TRBV7-6
CDR3 protein: CASSPEGDEKLFF

CDR3 length: 15
J gene: TRBJ2-7
V gene: TRBV7-8
CDR3 protein: CASSILQGVAHEQYF

CDR3 length: 17
J gene: TRBJ2-2
V gene: TRBV19
CDR3 protein: CASSILPLAGETGELFF

CDR3 length: 17
J gene: TRBJ2-1
V gene: TRBV7-2
CDR3 protein: CASSLWRNGFGVNEQFF

CDR3 length: 16
J gene: TRBJ2-5
V gene: TRBV7-8
CDR3 protein: CASSGGLAGGQETQYF

CDR3 length: 15
J gene: TRBJ2-7
V gene: TRBV5-1
CDR3 protein: CASSLGPGSPYEQYF

CDR3 length: 15
J gene: TRBJ2-1
V gene: TRBV7-3
CDR3 protein: CASSLRLAGNNEQFF

CDR3 length: 15
J gene: TRBJ1-1
V gene: TRBV6-5
CDR3 protein: CASSYAGGMDTEAFF

CDR3 length: 12
J gene: TRBJ1-1
V gene: TRBV5-6
CDR3 protein: CASSLTPTKAFF

CDR3 length: 18
J gene: TRBJ2-1
V gene: TRBV7-9
CDR3 protein: CASSSAQGGEVGYNEQFF

CDR3 length: 14
J gene: TRBJ1-4
V gene: TRBV21-1
CDR3 protein: CASSKVDICEKLFF

CDR3 length: 12
J gene: TRBJ1-1
V gene: TRBV29-1
CDR3 protein: CSVIQGNTEAFF

CDR3 length: 13
J gene: TRBJ1-2
V gene: TRBV7-8
CDR3 protein: CASSHRGDYGYTF

CDR3 length: 13
J gene: TRBJ1-1
V gene: TRBV7-3
CDR3 protein: CASRDGGGTEAFF

CDR3 length: 15
J gene: TRBJ1-4
V gene: TRBV6-1
CDR3 protein: CASNRGGRPNEKLFF

CDR3 length: 15
J gene: TRBJ1-1
V gene: TRBV30
CDR3 protein: CAWSVLGQGSTEAFF

CDR3 length: 16
J gene: TRBJ2-7
V gene: TRBV27
CDR3 protein: CASRTPSGRGSYEQYF

CDR3 length: 15
J gene: TRBJ2-1
V gene: TRBV2
CDR3 protein: CASSEGPGGYNEQFF

CDR3 length: 21
J gene: TRBJ2-1
V gene: TRBV19
CDR3 protein: CASSWAPIMSGGAADYNEQFF

CDR3 length: 17
J gene: TRBJ2-5
V gene: TRBV6-4
CDR3 protein: CANSTPGQGLGQETQYF

CDR3 length: 14
J gene: TRBJ2-3
V gene: TRBV7-3
CDR3 protein: CASSLTGGTDTQYF

CDR3 length: 14
J gene: TRBJ1-2
V gene: TRBV9
CDR3 protein: CASSSGRANYGYTF

CDR3 length: 15
J gene: TRBJ2-7
V gene: TRBV2
CDR3 protein: CASSELGRASYEQYF

CDR3 length: 16
J gene: TRBJ2-2
V gene: TRBV11-1
CDR3 protein: CASSLGLTGPTGELFF